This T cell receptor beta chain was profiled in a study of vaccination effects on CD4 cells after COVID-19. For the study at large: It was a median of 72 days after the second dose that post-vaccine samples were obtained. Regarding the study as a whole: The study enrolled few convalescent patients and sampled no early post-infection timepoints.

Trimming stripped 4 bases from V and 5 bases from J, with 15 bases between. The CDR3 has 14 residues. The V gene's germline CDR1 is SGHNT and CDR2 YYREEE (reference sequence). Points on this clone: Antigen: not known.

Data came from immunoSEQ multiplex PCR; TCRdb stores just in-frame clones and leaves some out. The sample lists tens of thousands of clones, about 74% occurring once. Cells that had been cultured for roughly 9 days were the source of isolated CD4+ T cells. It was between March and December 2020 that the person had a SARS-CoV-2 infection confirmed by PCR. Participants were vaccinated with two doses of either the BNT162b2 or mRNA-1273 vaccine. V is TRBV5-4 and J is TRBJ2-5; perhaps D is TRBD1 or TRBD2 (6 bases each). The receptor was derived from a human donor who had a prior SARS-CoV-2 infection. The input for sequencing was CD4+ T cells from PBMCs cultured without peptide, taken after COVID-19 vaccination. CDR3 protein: CASSRGGGFETQYF. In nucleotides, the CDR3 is TGTGCCAGCAGCCGAGGAGGGGGGTTCGAGACCCAGTACTTC.